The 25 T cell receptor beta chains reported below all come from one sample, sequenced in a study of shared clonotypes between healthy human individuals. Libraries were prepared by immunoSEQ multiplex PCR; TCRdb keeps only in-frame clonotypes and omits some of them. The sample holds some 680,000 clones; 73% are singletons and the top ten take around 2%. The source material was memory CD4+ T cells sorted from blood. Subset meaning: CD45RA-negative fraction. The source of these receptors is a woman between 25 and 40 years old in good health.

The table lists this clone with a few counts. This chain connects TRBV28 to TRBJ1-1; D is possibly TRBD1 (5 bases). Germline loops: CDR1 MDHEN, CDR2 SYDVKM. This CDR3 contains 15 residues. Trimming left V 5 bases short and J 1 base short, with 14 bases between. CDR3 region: CASSLTGRSNTEAFF. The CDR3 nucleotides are TGTGCCAGCAGTCTAACAGGCCGATCGAACACTGAAGCTTTCTTT.

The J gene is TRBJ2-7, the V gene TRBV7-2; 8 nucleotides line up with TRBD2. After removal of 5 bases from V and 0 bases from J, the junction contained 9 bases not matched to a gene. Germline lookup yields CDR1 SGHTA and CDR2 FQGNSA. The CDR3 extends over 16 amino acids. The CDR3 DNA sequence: TGTGCCAGCAGCCGAGAGAGCGGGAGTTACTCCTACGAGCAGTACTTC. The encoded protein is CASSRESGSYSYEQYF.

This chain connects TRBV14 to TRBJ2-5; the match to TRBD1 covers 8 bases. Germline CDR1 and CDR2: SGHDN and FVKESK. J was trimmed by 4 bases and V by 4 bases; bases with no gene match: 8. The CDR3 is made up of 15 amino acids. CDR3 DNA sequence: TGTGCCAGCAGCCGCCAGACAGGGGTTAGAGAGACCCAGTACTTC. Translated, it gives CASSRQTGVRETQYF.

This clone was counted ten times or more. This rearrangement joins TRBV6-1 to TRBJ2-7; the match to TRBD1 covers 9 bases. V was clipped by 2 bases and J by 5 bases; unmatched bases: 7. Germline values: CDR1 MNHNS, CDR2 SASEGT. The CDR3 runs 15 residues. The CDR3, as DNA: TGTGCCAGCAGTGAACAGGGGACAGGGTACAACGAGCAGTACTTC. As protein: CASSEQGTGYNEQYF.

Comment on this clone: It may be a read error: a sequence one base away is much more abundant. The CDR3 loop is CASSMGPAGGRREQYF. The CDR3 nucleotides are TGTGCCAGTAGTATGGGGCCTGCGGGAGGGCGCCGCGAGCAGTACTTC. The chain uses TRBV19 and TRBJ2-7, with 9 bases fitting TRBD2. This CDR3 is built from 16 residues. Germline values: CDR1 LNHDA, CDR2 SQIVND (reference sequence). The V gene end was trimmed by 3 bases and the J gene end by 6 bases; junction bases not matched to a gene: 12.

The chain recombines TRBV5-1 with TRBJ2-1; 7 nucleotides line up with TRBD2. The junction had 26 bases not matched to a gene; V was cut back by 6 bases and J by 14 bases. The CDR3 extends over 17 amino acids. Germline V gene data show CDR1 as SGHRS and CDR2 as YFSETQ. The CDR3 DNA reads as TGCGCCAGCAAACACTCTAACCTTGGGGCTAGCGGAAGTTCAGAGTTCTTC. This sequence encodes CASKHSNLGASGSSEFF.

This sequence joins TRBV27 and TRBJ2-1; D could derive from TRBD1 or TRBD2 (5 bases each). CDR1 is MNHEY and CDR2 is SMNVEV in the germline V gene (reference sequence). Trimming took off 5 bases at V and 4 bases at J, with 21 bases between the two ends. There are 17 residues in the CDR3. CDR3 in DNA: TGTGCCAGCAGTCCAGGGACCCCTACTCGACCTTACAATGAGCAGTTCTTC. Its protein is CASSPGTPTRPYNEQFF.

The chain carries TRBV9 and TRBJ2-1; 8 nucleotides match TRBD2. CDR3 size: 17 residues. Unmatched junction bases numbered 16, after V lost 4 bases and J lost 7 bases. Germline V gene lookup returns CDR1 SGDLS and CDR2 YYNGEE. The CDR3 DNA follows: TGTGCCAGCAGCCCTAGCTGGTTGAGCGGGAGAATGAATGAGCAGTTCTTC. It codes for CASSPSWLSGRMNEQFF.

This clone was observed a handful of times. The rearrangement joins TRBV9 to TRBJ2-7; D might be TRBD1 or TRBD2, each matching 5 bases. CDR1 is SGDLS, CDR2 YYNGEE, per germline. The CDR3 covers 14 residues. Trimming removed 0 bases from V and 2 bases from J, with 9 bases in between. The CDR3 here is CASSVAWGTYEQYF. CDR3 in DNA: TGTGCCAGCAGCGTAGCCTGGGGGACCTACGAGCAGTACTTC.

The CDR3, as DNA: TGTGCCAGCAATCAAGTCGGCACCGGGGAGCTGTTTTTT. This codes for CASNQVGTGELFF. The J gene is TRBJ2-2, the V gene TRBV7-2; D is undetermined. This CDR3 spans 13 amino acids. V dropped 7 bases and J dropped 4 bases, with 10 bases sitting between them. The germline CDR1 and CDR2 sequences are SGHTA and FQGNSA.

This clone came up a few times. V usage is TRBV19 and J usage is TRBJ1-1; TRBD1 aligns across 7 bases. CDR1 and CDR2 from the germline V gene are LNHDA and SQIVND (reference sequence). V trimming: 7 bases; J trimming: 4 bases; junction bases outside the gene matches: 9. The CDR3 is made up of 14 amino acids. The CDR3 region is CASTLLRGPTEAFF. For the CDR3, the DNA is TGTGCCAGTACCTTATTGAGGGGGCCCACTGAAGCTTTCTTT. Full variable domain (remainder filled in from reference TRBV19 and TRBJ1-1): DGGITQSPKYLFRKEGQNVTLSCEQNLNHDAMYWYRQDPGQGLRLIYYSQIVNDFQKGDIAEGYSVSREKKESFPLTVTSAQKNPTAFYLCASTLLRGPTEAFFGQGTRLTVV.

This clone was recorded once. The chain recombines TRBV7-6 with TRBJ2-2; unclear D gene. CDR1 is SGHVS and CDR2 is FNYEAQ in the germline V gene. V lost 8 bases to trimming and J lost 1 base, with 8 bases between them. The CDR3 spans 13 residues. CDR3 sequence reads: CASFKGNTGELFF. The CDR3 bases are TGTGCCAGCTTCAAGGGGAACACCGGGGAGCTGTTTTTT.

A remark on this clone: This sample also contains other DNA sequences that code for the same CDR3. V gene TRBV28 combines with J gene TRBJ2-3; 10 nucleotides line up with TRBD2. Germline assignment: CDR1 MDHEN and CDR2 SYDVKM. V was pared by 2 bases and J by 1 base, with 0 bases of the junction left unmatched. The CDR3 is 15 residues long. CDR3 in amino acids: CASSLLAGGTDTQYF. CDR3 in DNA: TGTGCCAGCAGTTTACTAGCGGGGGGCACAGATACGCAGTATTTT.

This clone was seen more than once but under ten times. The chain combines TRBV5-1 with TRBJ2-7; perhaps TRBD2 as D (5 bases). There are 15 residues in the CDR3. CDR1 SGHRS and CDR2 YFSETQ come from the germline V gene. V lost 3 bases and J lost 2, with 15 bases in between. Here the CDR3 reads CASSSTSGTTYEQYF. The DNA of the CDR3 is TGCGCCAGCAGCTCGACAAGCGGAACAACCTACGAGCAGTACTTC.

The CDR3 DNA reads TGCGCCAGCACAACCGGACGGGCGAACACTGAAGCTTTCTTT. It encodes CASTTGRANTEAFF. This sequence joins TRBV5-1 and TRBJ1-1; D remains ambiguous. CDR3 size: 14 residues. Germline-derived CDR1 and CDR2 are SGHRS and YFSETQ. Trimming took off 6 bases at V and 1 base at J, with 13 bases between the two ends.

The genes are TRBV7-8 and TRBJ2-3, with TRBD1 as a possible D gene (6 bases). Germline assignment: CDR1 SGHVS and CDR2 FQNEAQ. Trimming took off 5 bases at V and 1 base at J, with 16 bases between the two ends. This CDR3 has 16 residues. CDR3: CASSPSRGTRTDTQYF. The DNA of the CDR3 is TGTGCCAGCAGCCCTAGTAGGGGGACGCGCACAGATACGCAGTATTTT.

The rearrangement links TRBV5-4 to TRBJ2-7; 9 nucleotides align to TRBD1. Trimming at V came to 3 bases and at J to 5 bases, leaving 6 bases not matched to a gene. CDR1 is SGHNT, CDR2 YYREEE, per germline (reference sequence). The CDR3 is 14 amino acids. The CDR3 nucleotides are TGTGCCAGCAGCTCCGACAGGGGGTGGGACGAGCAGTACTTC. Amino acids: CASSSDRGWDEQYF.

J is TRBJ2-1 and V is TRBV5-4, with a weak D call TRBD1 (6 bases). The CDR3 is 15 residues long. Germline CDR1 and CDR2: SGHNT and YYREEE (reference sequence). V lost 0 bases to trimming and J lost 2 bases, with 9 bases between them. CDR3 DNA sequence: TGTGCCAGCAGCTTGGCTCAGGGGCCCTACAATGAGCAGTTCTTC. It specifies CASSLAQGPYNEQFF.

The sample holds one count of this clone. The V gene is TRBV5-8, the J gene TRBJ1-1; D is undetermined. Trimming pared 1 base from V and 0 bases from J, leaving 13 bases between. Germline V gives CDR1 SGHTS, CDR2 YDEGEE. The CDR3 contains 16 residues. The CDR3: CASSLLEWYMNTEAFF. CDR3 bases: TGTGCCAGCAGCTTGCTGGAATGGTACATGAACACTGAAGCTTTCTTT.

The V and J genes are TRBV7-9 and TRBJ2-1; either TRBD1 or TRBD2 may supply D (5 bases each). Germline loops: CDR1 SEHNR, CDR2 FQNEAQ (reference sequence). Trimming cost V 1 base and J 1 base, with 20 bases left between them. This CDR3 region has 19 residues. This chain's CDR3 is CASSLVSGRAATSYNEQFF. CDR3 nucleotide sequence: TGTGCCAGCAGCTTAGTATCGGGACGGGCGGCAACTTCCTACAATGAGCAGTTCTTC. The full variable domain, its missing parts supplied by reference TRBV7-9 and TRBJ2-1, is DTGVSQNPRHKITKRGQNVTFRCDPISEHNRLYWYRQTLGQGPEFLTYFQNEAQLEKSRLLSDRFSAERPKGSFSTLEIQRTEQGDSAMYLCASSLVSGRAATSYNEQFFGPGTRLTVL.

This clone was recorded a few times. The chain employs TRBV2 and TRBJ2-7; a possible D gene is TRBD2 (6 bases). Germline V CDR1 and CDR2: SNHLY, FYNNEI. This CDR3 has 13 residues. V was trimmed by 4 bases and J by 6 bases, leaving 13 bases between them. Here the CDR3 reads CASSVGRELEQYF. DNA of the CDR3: TGTGCCAGCAGTGTCGGACGGGAGCTCGAGCAGTACTTC.

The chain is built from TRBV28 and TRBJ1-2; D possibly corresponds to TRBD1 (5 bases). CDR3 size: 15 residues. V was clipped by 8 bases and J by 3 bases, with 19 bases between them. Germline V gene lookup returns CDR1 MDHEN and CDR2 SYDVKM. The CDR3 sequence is CASGRSTERYYGYTF. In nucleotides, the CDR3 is TGTGCCAGCGGGCGATCGACAGAAAGATACTATGGCTACACCTTC.

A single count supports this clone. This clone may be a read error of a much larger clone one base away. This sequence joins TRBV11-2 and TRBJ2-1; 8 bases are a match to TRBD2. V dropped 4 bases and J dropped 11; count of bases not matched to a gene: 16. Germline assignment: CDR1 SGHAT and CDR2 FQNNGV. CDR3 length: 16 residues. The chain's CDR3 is CASSSRIAGLIGKQFF. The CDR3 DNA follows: TGTGCCAGCAGCTCCAGGATAGCGGGACTAATCGGTAAGCAGTTCTTC.

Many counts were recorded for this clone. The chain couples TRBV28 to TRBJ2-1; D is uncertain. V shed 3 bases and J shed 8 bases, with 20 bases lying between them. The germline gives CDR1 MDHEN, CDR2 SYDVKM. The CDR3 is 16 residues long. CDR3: CASSFVRLMKDYEQFF. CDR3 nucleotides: TGTGCCAGCAGTTTTGTTCGGCTCATGAAAGACTATGAGCAGTTCTTC.

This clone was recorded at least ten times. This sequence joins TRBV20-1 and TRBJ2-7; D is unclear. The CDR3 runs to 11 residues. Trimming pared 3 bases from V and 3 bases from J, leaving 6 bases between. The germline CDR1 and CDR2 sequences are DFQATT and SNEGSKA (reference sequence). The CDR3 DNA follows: TGCAGTGCTAGTCTTAACTACGAGCAGTACTTC. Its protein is CSASLNYEQYF.